Listed below are T cell receptor beta chains from one sample, sequenced in a study of cytomegalovirus exposure and HLA in healthy donors. The table came from immunoSEQ multiplex PCR; TCRdb's copy has only in-frame clones and leaves some out. The repertoire holds about 140,000 clones, 78% seen once, with 2.5% to 3% in the top ten. Sequencing was carried out using PBMCs. Every receptor here comes from a female donor in good health and CMV-seronegative. CDR3s include the opening cysteine and the closing phenylalanine or tryptophan. The order of the fields is V gene, D gene, clone size, J gene, CDR3 protein, CDR3 DNA. The D gene is left open where the match is weak. The size field is filled for only some rows; it gives once, few, many or a size class.

v_call: TRBV5-1; d_call: NA; clone_size: NA; j_call: TRBJ1-1; cdr3_aa: CASSLTGWTEAFF; cdr3_nt: TGCGCCAGCAGCTTGACAGGGTGGACTGAAGCTTTCTTT
v_call: TRBV5-6; d_call: NA; clone_size: NA; j_call: TRBJ2-2; cdr3_aa: CASSRDFTGELFF; cdr3_nt: TGTGCCAGCAGCCGGGACTTTACCGGGGAGCTGTTTTTT
v_call: TRBV7-9; d_call: TRBD1; clone_size: NA; j_call: TRBJ1-3; cdr3_aa: CASSPSKQGSGNTIYF; cdr3_nt: TGTGCCAGCAGCCCCAGCAAACAGGGGTCTGGAAACACCATATATTTT
v_call: TRBV6-1; d_call: TRBD1; clone_size: NA; j_call: TRBJ1-5; cdr3_aa: CASRGTEGYQPQHF; cdr3_nt: TGTGCCAGCAGAGGGACAGAAGGCTATCAGCCCCAGCATTTT
v_call: TRBV28; d_call: NA; clone_size: few; j_call: TRBJ2-3; cdr3_aa: CASSQQGWAVSTDTQYF; cdr3_nt: TGTGCCAGCAGCCAACAGGGATGGGCCGTAAGCACAGATACGCAGTATTTT
v_call: TRBV30; d_call: TRBD2; clone_size: NA; j_call: TRBJ2-7; cdr3_aa: CAWSVGLAGINYEQYF; cdr3_nt: TGTGCCTGGAGTGTCGGACTAGCGGGGATTAACTACGAGCAGTACTTC
v_call: TRBV15; d_call: NA; clone_size: NA; j_call: TRBJ1-2; cdr3_aa: CATSSGYGYTF; cdr3_nt: TGTGCCACCAGCTCAGGCTATGGCTACACCTTC
v_call: TRBV7-8; d_call: TRBD2; clone_size: NA; j_call: TRBJ2-4; cdr3_aa: CASSLYGGREKNIQYF; cdr3_nt: TGTGCCAGCAGCTTATATGGCGGGAGGGAGAAAAACATTCAGTACTTC
v_call: TRBV2; d_call: NA; clone_size: NA; j_call: TRBJ1-5; cdr3_aa: CASSRGRVQPQHF; cdr3_nt: TGTGCCAGCAGCCGCGGCAGGGTGCAGCCCCAGCATTTT
v_call: TRBV25-1; d_call: NA; clone_size: NA; j_call: TRBJ2-7; cdr3_aa: CASSGPREQYF; cdr3_nt: TGTGCCAGCAGTGGGCCGAGGGAGCAGTACTTC
v_call: TRBV14; d_call: NA; clone_size: NA; j_call: TRBJ2-4; cdr3_aa: CASSQEVQVLAKNIQYF; cdr3_nt: TGTGCCAGCAGCCAAGAAGTCCAGGTTCTAGCCAAAAACATTCAGTACTTC
v_call: TRBV30; d_call: NA; clone_size: NA; j_call: TRBJ1-2; cdr3_aa: CAWSGQNYGYTF; cdr3_nt: TGTGCCTGGAGTGGACAGAACTATGGCTACACCTTC
v_call: TRBV4-3; d_call: TRBD2; clone_size: NA; j_call: TRBJ2-1; cdr3_aa: CASSSAGGYDEQFF; cdr3_nt: TGCGCCAGCAGCTCAGCGGGGGGGTACGATGAGCAGTTCTTC
v_call: TRBV19; d_call: TRBD1; clone_size: NA; j_call: TRBJ1-6; cdr3_aa: CASSIGQGAPNSPLHF; cdr3_nt: TGTGCCAGTAGTATAGGACAGGGGGCTCCTAATTCACCCCTCCACTTT
v_call: TRBV7-3; d_call: TRBD2; clone_size: NA; j_call: TRBJ2-1; cdr3_aa: CASSLYPRVAGPNEQFF; cdr3_nt: TGTGCCAGCAGCTTATACCCCAGGGTAGCGGGCCCCAATGAGCAGTTCTTC
v_call: TRBV19; d_call: NA; clone_size: NA; j_call: TRBJ2-2; cdr3_aa: CASSITGGTGELFF; cdr3_nt: TGTGCCAGTAGTATTACCGGGGGCACCGGGGAGCTGTTTTTT
v_call: TRBV5-6; d_call: TRBD1; clone_size: NA; j_call: TRBJ1-3; cdr3_aa: CASSQGASSGNTIYF; cdr3_nt: TGTGCCAGCAGCCAGGGGGCATCCTCTGGAAACACCATATATTTT
v_call: TRBV5-4; d_call: TRBD2; clone_size: NA; j_call: TRBJ2-1; cdr3_aa: CASSEPRLAGRNNEQFF; cdr3_nt: TGTGCCAGCAGCGAACCAAGACTAGCGGGACGAAACAATGAGCAGTTCTTC